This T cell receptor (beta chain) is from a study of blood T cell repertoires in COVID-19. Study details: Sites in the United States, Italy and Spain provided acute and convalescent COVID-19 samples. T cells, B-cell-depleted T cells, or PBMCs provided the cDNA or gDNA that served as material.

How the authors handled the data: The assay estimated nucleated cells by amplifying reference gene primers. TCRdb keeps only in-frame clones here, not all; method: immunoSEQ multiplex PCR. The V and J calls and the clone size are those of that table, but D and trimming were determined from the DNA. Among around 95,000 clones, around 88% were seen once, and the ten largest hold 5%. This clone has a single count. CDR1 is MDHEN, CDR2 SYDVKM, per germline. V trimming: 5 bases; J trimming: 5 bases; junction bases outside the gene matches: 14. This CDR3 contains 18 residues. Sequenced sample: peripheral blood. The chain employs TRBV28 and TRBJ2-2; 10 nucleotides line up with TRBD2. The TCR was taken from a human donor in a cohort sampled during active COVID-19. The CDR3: CASSPLGVSGRVTGELFF. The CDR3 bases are TGTGCCAGCAGTCCCCTAGGGGTCAGCGGGAGGGTGACCGGGGAGCTGTTTTTT.